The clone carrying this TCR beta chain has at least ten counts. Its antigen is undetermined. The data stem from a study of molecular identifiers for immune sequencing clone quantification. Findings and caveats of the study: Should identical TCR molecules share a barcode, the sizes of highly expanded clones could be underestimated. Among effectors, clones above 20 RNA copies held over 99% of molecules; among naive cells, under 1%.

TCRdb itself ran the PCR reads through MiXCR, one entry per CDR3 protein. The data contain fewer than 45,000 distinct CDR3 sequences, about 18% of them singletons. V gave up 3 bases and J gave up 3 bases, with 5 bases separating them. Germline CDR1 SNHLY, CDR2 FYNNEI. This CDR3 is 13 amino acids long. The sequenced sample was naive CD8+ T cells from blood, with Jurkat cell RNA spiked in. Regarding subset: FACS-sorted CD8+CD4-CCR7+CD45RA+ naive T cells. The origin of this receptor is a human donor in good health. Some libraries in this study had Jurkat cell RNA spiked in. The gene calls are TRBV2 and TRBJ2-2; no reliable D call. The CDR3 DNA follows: TGTGCCAGCAGTGACAGCTACACCGGGGAGCTGTTTTTT. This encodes CASSDSYTGELFF.